The 8 T cell receptor beta chains given below trace back to one sample, sequenced in a study of blood T cell repertoires in COVID-19 (dated by TCRdb to 2018 to 2020). The method was the immunoSEQ multiplex PCR assay. TCRdb limited this immuneACCESS table to in-frame rearrangements with V and J called. A share of clones is missing; checked studies link under half to unresolved V genes, and the rest is unexplained. This sample comprises more than 200,000 clones, roughly 80% of them detected only once. In total, the top ten clones hold 7.5% to 9.5% of the sample. The sample consisted of peripheral blood. These receptors were obtained from a woman over 75 with COVID-19, enrolled during active disease.

J is TRBJ1-2 and V is TRBV19; possible D gene TRBD1, 6 bases. CDR1 and CDR2 (germline): LNHDA, SQIVND (reference sequence). The length of the CDR3 is 12 residues. V lost 5 bases and J lost 4, with 8 bases in between. CDR3 nucleotide sequence: TGTGCCAGTAGTGGGGACACCTATGGCTACACCTTC. This translates into CASSGDTYGYTF.

V usage is TRBV25-1 and J usage is TRBJ1-5; tentatively, D is TRBD1 (5 bases). The CDR3 covers 16 residues. CDR1 and CDR2 from the germline V gene are MGHDK and SYGVNS. V lost 1 base, J lost 3 bases, and 13 bases lay in between. The DNA of the CDR3 is TGTGCCAGCAGTGAATCCCCAGGGAGGAACAATCAGCCCCAGCATTTT. It yields the protein CASSESPGRNNQPQHF.

V and J are TRBV7-3 and TRBJ2-2, with no clear D. The V end lost 1 base, the J end lost 6 bases, and 12 bases lay between the germline ends. The CDR3 loop spans 15 amino acids. CDR1 and CDR2 (germline): SGHTA, FQGTGA. CDR3 coding DNA: TGTGCCAGCAGCTTAATGGCTACGGCGGCCGGGGAGCTGTTTTTT. The encoded protein is CASSLMATAAGELFF.

The V gene is TRBV18, the J gene TRBJ2-1, with 7 bases that match TRBD2. The CDR3 has 16 residues. V was pared by 6 bases and J by 2 bases, with 10 bases of the junction left unmatched. Per the germline V gene, CDR1 is KGHSH and CDR2 is LQKENI. The CDR3 sequence is CASSPPAGLTYNEQFF. The DNA for the CDR3 is TGTGCCAGCTCCCCCCCAGCGGGACTTACCTACAATGAGCAGTTCTTC.

The CDR3 sequence: CASSFVGPLDTGELFF. CDR3 DNA sequence: TGTGCCAGCAGCTTTGTTGGCCCTTTGGACACCGGGGAGCTGTTTTTT. The chain couples TRBV7-3 to TRBJ2-2; D is ambiguous. Trimming stripped 3 bases from V and 3 bases from J, with 14 bases between. The CDR3 has 16 residues. Germline V CDR1 and CDR2: SGHTA, FQGTGA.

The rearrangement joins TRBV6-4 to TRBJ1-2, with a tentative D call TRBD1 (5 bases). The CDR3 covers 14 residues. The germline gives CDR1 MRHNA, CDR2 SNTAGT. Trimming took off 9 bases at V and 2 bases at J, with 16 bases between the two ends. CDR3 nucleotides: TGTGCCAGGCGAAAGGGCAGGGCCAACTATGGCTACACCTTC. Encoded protein: CARRKGRANYGYTF.

J is TRBJ2-2 and V is TRBV5-1; D perhaps matches TRBD1 (6 bases). V lost 1 base and J lost 4, with 8 bases in between. The CDR3 length is 14 residues. Germline V gene lookup returns CDR1 SGHRS and CDR2 YFSETQ. CDR3 bases: TGCGCCAGCAGCTTGCAGGGGTCCACCGGGGAGCTGTTTTTT. The encoded protein is CASSLQGSTGELFF.

The rearrangement links TRBV5-1 to TRBJ2-1; 7 bases are a match to TRBD2. With 4 bases clipped from V and 8 bases from J, the junction kept 9 bases outside the gene matches. CDR1 and CDR2 from the germline V gene are SGHRS and YFSETQ. This CDR3 spans 14 amino acids. The CDR3 sequence is CASSLASGLDEQFF. Here the CDR3 DNA reads TGCGCCAGCAGCCTGGCTAGCGGCCTTGATGAGCAGTTCTTC.